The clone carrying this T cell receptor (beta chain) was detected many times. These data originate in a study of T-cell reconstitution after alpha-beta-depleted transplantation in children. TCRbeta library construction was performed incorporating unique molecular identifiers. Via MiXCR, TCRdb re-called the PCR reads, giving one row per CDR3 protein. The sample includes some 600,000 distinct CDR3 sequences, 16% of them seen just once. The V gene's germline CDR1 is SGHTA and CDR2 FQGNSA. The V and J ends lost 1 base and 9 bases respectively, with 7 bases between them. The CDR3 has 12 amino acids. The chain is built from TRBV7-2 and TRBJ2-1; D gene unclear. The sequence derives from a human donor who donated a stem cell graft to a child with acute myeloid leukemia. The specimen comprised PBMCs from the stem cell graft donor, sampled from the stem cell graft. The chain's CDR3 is CASSLVGAEQFF. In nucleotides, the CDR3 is TGTGCCAGCAGCTTAGTGGGCGCTGAGCAGTTCTTC.